Presented here are 26 T cell receptor beta chains from one specimen sequenced in a study of control samples from healthy donors and cancer patients. The table came from immunoSEQ multiplex PCR; TCRdb's copy has only in-frame clones and leaves some out. The sample yields about 110,000 clones, just under 85% seen once. The sequenced sample consisted of blood. Receptors originate from a man aged 18 to 30 in good health.

The chain uses TRBV27 and TRBJ2-5; no firm D call. The germline V gene encodes CDR1 MNHEY and CDR2 SMNVEV (reference sequence). The CDR3 length is 15 residues. The V and J ends lost 0 bases and 1 base respectively, with 9 bases between them. The CDR3 reads CASSLSSIPQETQYF. CDR3 coding DNA: TGTGCCAGCAGTTTATCGTCGATACCCCAAGAGACCCAGTACTTC.

This sequence joins TRBV24-1 and TRBJ1-2; weak D call: TRBD1 (5 bases). Trimming left V 3 bases short and J 6 bases short, with 13 bases between. The CDR3 is made up of 14 amino acids. Germline V CDR1 and CDR2: KGHDR, SFDVKD. The CDR3 DNA sequence: TGTGCCACCAGTGATAAGGGGCGCGGCGATGGCTACACCTTC. Its translation: CATSDKGRGDGYTF.

The chain has TRBV4-2 and TRBJ1-2; D is ambiguous. The germline V gene has CDR1 LGHNA and CDR2 YNFKEQ. This CDR3 region has 12 residues. The V gene lost 1 base and the J gene lost 11 bases, with 11 bases spanning the gap. The CDR3 loop is CASSQAMGTYTF. CDR3 in DNA: TGTGCCAGCAGCCAAGCCATGGGAACATACACCTTC.

This chain joins TRBV29-1 and TRBJ2-1; 7 bases agree with TRBD1. This CDR3 is 17 amino acids long. Germline CDR1 reads SQVTM; CDR2 reads ANQGSEA. With 1 base clipped from V and 2 bases from J, the junction kept 11 bases outside the gene matches. The CDR3 DNA is TGCAGCGTTGAAGTGCCTACAGGGGAACGGACCTACAATGAGCAGTTCTTC. Residues: CSVEVPTGERTYNEQFF.

V gene TRBV7-9 combines with J gene TRBJ1-4, with D uncertain. This CDR3 spans 11 amino acids. V lost 4 bases, J lost 7 bases, and 4 bases lay in between. The germline CDR1 and CDR2 sequences are SEHNR and FQNEAQ (reference sequence). CDR3 DNA sequence: TGTGCCAGCAGCTCCATTGAAAAACTGTTTTTT. The encoded protein is CASSSIEKLFF.

This clone was detected ten times or more. V is TRBV28 and J is TRBJ1-5; tentatively, D is TRBD1 (6 bases). V lost 4 bases to trimming and J lost 4 bases, with 14 bases between them. The germline CDR1 and CDR2 sequences are MDHEN and SYDVKM. The CDR3 runs to 15 residues. CDR3 region: CASSSYREANQPQHF. Here the CDR3 DNA reads TGTGCCAGCAGTTCATACAGGGAGGCAAATCAGCCCCAGCATTTT. Looking up the rest from reference TRBV28 and TRBJ1-5 gives the full variable domain: DVKVTQSSRYLVKRTGEKVFLECVQDMDHENMFWYRQDPGLGLRLIYFSYDVKMKEKGDIPEGYSVSREKKERFSLILESASTNQTSMYLCASSSYREANQPQHFGDGTRLSIL.

CDR3 in amino acids: CASSLGEGQPQHF. CDR3 nucleotide sequence: TGTGCCAGCAGTTTAGGGGAGGGGCAGCCCCAGCATTTT. The chain has TRBV27 and TRBJ1-5; a possible D gene is TRBD1 (5 bases). Trimming shortened V by 2 bases and J by 7 bases, and 9 bases separated the two germline ends. Germline CDR1 is MNHEY and CDR2 is SMNVEV (reference sequence). This CDR3 is built from 13 residues.

V is TRBV14 and J is TRBJ2-3; tentatively, D is TRBD2 (6 bases). The CDR3 contains 15 residues. Trimming left V 4 bases short and J 1 base short, with 12 bases between. Germline V gene lookup returns CDR1 SGHDN and CDR2 FVKESK. CDR3 sequence reads: CASSPWDSRTDTQYF. The CDR3 DNA is TGTGCCAGCAGCCCTTGGGACTCACGCACAGATACGCAGTATTTT.

This clone appeared a single time. Here the CDR3 reads CASSRGYEQYF. DNA of the CDR3: TGTGCCAGTAGCCGGGGCTACGAGCAGTACTTC. This chain uses TRBV19 with TRBJ2-7, with a weak D call TRBD2 (5 bases). Trimming removed 6 bases from V and 3 bases from J, with 6 bases in between. Germline CDR1 is LNHDA and CDR2 is SQIVND (reference sequence). The CDR3 runs 11 residues.

This chain uses TRBV28 with TRBJ2-1; 8 bases map to TRBD2. The CDR3 has 16 residues. The germline CDR1 and CDR2 sequences are MDHEN and SYDVKM. J gave up 10 bases and V 5 bases, and 16 bases lay outside the gene matches. The CDR3 bases are TGTGCCAGCAGTCCGACAAGCGGGGGCCGTCTGAGGGAGCAGTTCTTC. It encodes CASSPTSGGRLREQFF.

The V gene is TRBV5-5, the J gene TRBJ2-5, with D tentatively TRBD2 (6 bases). CDR3 size: 14 residues. Germline V lookup: CDR1 SGHKS, CDR2 YYEKEE (reference sequence). The V end was cut by 0 bases, the J end by 6 bases, with 12 bases between. DNA for the CDR3: TGTGCCAGCAGCTTGGATGGAGGGATGAAGACCCAGTACTTC. Protein sequence: CASSLDGGMKTQYF.

This clone was counted once. This rearrangement joins TRBV6-5 to TRBJ1-1; unclear D gene. Germline V gene data show CDR1 as MNHEY and CDR2 as SVGAGI. The CDR3 loop spans 11 amino acids. V was pared by 2 bases and J by 5 bases, with 3 bases between. The CDR3 DNA reads TGTGCCAGCAGTTACGCAACTGAAGCTTTCTTT. Its protein is CASSYATEAFF.

J is TRBJ2-3 and V is TRBV28; unclear D gene. Trimming took off 2 bases at V and 9 bases at J, with 12 bases between the two ends. This CDR3 spans 13 amino acids. Germline V gives CDR1 MDHEN, CDR2 SYDVKM. In nucleotides, the CDR3 is TGTGCCAGCAGTTTAGTGAATACGGGCACGCAGTATTTT. This translates into CASSLVNTGTQYF. The entire variable domain, with the rest obtained from reference TRBV28 and TRBJ2-3, is as follows: DVKVTQSSRYLVKRTGEKVFLECVQDMDHENMFWYRQDPGLGLRLIYFSYDVKMKEKGDIPEGYSVSREKKERFSLILESASTNQTSMYLCASSLVNTGTQYFGPGTRLTVL.

The chain has TRBV5-1 and TRBJ1-4; the D is unclear. The CDR3 has 15 residues. Per the germline V gene, CDR1 is SGHRS and CDR2 is YFSETQ. Trimming stripped 3 bases from V and 5 bases from J, with 14 bases between. CDR3 loop: CASSSGRQGNEKLFF. The DNA of the CDR3 is TGCGCCAGCAGCTCCGGAAGGCAAGGAAATGAAAAACTGTTTTTT. Combining the CDR3 with reference TRBV5-1 and TRBJ1-4 gives the whole variable domain KAGVTQTPRYLIKTRGQQVTLSCSPISGHRSVSWYQQTPGQGLQFLFEYFSETQRNKGNFPGRFSGRQFSNSRSEMNVSTLELGDSALYLCASSSGRQGNEKLFFGSGTQLSVL.

The chain joins TRBV7-8 to TRBJ2-5; 7 bases match TRBD2. Germline V gene sequence: CDR1 SGHVS, CDR2 FQNEAQ. The CDR3 covers 15 residues. J gave up 2 bases and V 4 bases, and 7 bases lay outside the gene matches. The CDR3 DNA sequence: TGTGCCAGCAGCTGGAGCGGGGCCCGGCAAGAGACCCAGTACTTC. Its translation is CASSWSGARQETQYF.

V gene TRBV20-1 combines with J gene TRBJ2-1; tentative D call: TRBD1 (6 bases). V lost 3 bases and J lost 6, with 15 bases in between. Germline V CDR1 and CDR2: DFQATT, SNEGSKA (reference sequence). The CDR3 contains 14 residues. The CDR3 sequence is CSASRQGTSNEQFF. DNA of the CDR3: TGCAGTGCTAGTAGGCAGGGGACCTCCAATGAGCAGTTCTTC.

The chain couples TRBV18 to TRBJ2-6, with 10 nucleotides matching TRBD1. With 3 bases clipped from V and 4 bases from J, the junction kept 9 bases outside the gene matches. The CDR3 consists of 18 residues. Germline CDR1 KGHSH, CDR2 LQKENI. CDR3 in DNA: TGTGCCAGCTCACCGGGACAGGGGCAATCGAGGGGGGCCAACGTCCTGACTTTC. This sequence encodes CASSPGQGQSRGANVLTF.

The J gene is TRBJ1-2, the V gene TRBV4-2; tentatively, D is TRBD1 (5 bases). The CDR3 loop spans 14 amino acids. Per the germline V gene, CDR1 is LGHNA and CDR2 is YNFKEQ. The V end lost 8 bases, the J end lost 6 bases, and 19 bases lay between the germline ends. The CDR3 DNA reads TGTGCCAGCCACGGAGTGGGACTGATCGATGGCTACACCTTC. It codes for CASHGVGLIDGYTF.

The rearrangement uses TRBV7-9 and TRBJ1-1; TRBD1 agrees at 9 bases. CDR3 length equals 17 residues. From germline, CDR1 is SEHNR and CDR2 FQNEAQ (reference sequence). With 5 bases clipped from V and 1 base from J, the junction kept 11 bases outside the gene matches. DNA for the CDR3: TGTGCCAGCAGCGGGGACAGGGTACTTAGCGCGAACACTGAAGCTTTCTTT. Encoded protein: CASSGDRVLSANTEAFF.

The chain carries TRBV12-5 and TRBJ2-1; the match to TRBD1 covers 9 bases. The CDR3 has 15 amino acids. The V and J ends lost 6 bases and 7 bases, in that order; junction bases with no gene match: 10. The germline CDR1 and CDR2 sequences are LGHNT and FRNRAP. CDR3 residues: CASGPGQGKRNEQFF. DNA of the CDR3: TGTGCTAGTGGCCCCGGACAGGGGAAACGTAATGAGCAGTTCTTC.

This sequence joins TRBV6-6 and TRBJ1-2; D gene unclear. The CDR3 has 11 residues. V shed 4 bases and J shed 8 bases, with 8 bases lying between them. CDR1 is MNHNY and CDR2 is SVGAGI in the germline V gene (reference sequence). As DNA, the CDR3 is TGTGCCAGCAGTTCCCCCCTCGGCTACACCTTC. This codes for CASSSPLGYTF.

This clone was counted only a few times. The chain links TRBV11-2 to TRBJ1-6; TRBD1 is a possible D gene (6 bases). Deletions cut 3 bases from V and 1 base from J, with 7 bases between. CDR3 length: 15 amino acids. Germline values: CDR1 SGHAT, CDR2 FQNNGV. CDR3 coding DNA: TGTGCCAGCAGCTTGGGGACATCCTATAATTCACCCCTCCACTTT. This encodes CASSLGTSYNSPLHF.

V and J are TRBV6-4 and TRBJ1-5, with 8 nucleotides matching TRBD1. The ends lost 2 bases at V and 4 bases at J; junction bases unmatched: 10. In germline, CDR1 is MRHNA, CDR2 SNTAGT. The CDR3 is made up of 17 amino acids. CDR3 sequence reads: CASSDRNGQGRNQPQHF. In DNA form, the CDR3 reads TGTGCCAGCAGTGACCGGAATGGACAGGGAAGGAATCAGCCCCAGCATTTT.

This clone has just one count. This sequence joins TRBV5-6 and TRBJ1-1, with D possibly matching TRBD1 (5 bases). The CDR3 is 15 amino acids. The germline CDR1 and CDR2 sequences are SGHDT and YYEEEE. The V gene lost 4 bases and the J gene lost 4 bases, with 17 bases spanning the gap. Here the CDR3 reads CASSPAARGSTEAFF. CDR3 sequence (DNA): TGTGCCAGCAGCCCCGCAGCCCGGGGGAGCACTGAAGCTTTCTTT.

This chain joins TRBV7-2 and TRBJ2-3; D perhaps matches TRBD2 (7 bases). The CDR3 is 15 amino acids. Germline V gene lookup returns CDR1 SGHTA and CDR2 FQGNSA. Trimming took 1 base from V and 3 from J, leaving 11 bases between them. CDR3 bases: TGTGCCAGCAGCTTAGACGGGGGGCCAACAGATACGCAGTATTTT. It translates to CASSLDGGPTDTQYF. Drawing the rest from reference TRBV7-2 and TRBJ2-3, the complete variable domain is GAGVSQSPSNKVTEKGKDVELRCDPISGHTALYWYRQSLGQGLEFLIYFQGNSAPDKSGLPSDRFSAERTGGSVSTLTIQRTQQEDSAVYLCASSLDGGPTDTQYFGPGTRLTVL.

The rearrangement uses TRBV7-2 and TRBJ2-5; no clear D gene. The length of the CDR3 is 15 residues. V was shortened by 2 bases and J by 0 bases, with 10 bases between the two germline ends. Germline loops: CDR1 SGHTA, CDR2 FQGNSA. In nucleotides, the CDR3 is TGTGCCAGCAGCTTATTCGAACGGTACCAAGAGACCCAGTACTTC. Encoded protein: CASSLFERYQETQYF.